This entry features one TCR beta chain sequence. As for time point: longitudinal time-point 3. MiXCR, applied by TCRdb to the 5' RACE reads, yields one record per CDR3 protein. The profile covers approximately 50,000 distinct CDR3 sequences, with 6.5% to 8.5% appearing a single time and under 2.5% taken by the ten largest. This specimen belongs to a study of neurological immune-mediated disorders. The sequenced material came from PBMCs. The source of this sequence is a woman aged 40 to 50 in good health.

The CDR3 here is CASSSQGADSYNEQFF. Here the CDR3 DNA reads TGCGCCAGCAGCTCCCAAGGGGCTGACTCCTACAATGAGCAGTTCTTC. The chain uses TRBV5-1 and TRBJ2-1; D might be TRBD1 (5 bases). This CDR3 spans 16 amino acids. The V end was cut by 3 bases, the J end by 0 bases, with 13 bases between. Germline loops: CDR1 SGHRS, CDR2 YFSETQ.